This T cell receptor beta chain was identified in a study of graft-versus-host responses after intestinal transplantation. Background on the study: Recipients obtained multivisceral, liver-intestinal, or isolated intestinal transplants. Tacrolimus plus steroids were given to all recipients for roughly three years, preceded by anti-thymocyte globulin induction.

Some clones are missing from TCRdb's copy, which holds only in-frame ones; the method was immunoSEQ multiplex PCR. The sample records about 71,000 clones, 90% being singletons. There are 16 residues in the CDR3. Trimming removed 1 base from V and 5 bases from J, with 15 bases in between. The germline CDR1 and CDR2 sequences are SGHAT and FQNNGV. Study-wide points: The marrow of recipients harbored GvH clones, and ileum or blood showed some of them first. Early post-transplant HvG declines showed an association with peak circulating GvH clone levels.

As regards this clone: Its antigen is not known.

The chain couples TRBV11-2 to TRBJ2-1; D gene unclear. This receptor was identified in a human donor who received an intestinal transplant. The input for sequencing was unstimulated CD8+ T cells sorted from spleen or lymph node cells, taken before intestinal transplant. The CDR3 DNA reads TGTGCCAGCAGCTTAGGTAGCAGCCCCAAACACAATGAGCAGTTCTTC. Translation gives CASSLGSSPKHNEQFF.